The 24 T cell receptor beta chains listed next were all sequenced from one sample in a study of patients and donors after allogeneic stem cell transplantation. One entry per CDR3 protein, called by TCRdb with MiXCR from the RT-PCR reads. Among 920,000 or so distinct CDR3 sequences listed, around 17% were seen once. Specimen: blood, either unsorted or a sorted T cell fraction (not recorded which). The receptors stem from a human donor who was either an allogeneic HSCT recipient or a stem cell or donor lymphocyte infusion donor (not recorded which). It is not recorded whose cells these are; they may come from a transplant donor.

This chain uses TRBV6-2 or TRBV6-3 with TRBJ1-5; D not resolved. Trimming removed 6 bases from V and 4 bases from J, with 13 bases in between. CDR3 length equals 14 residues. The germline V gene has CDR1 MNHEY and CDR2 SVGEGT. The CDR3 nucleotides are TGTGCCAGCAGCCGAGGGCGGATAAATCAGCCCCAGCATTTT. Encoded protein: CASSRGRINQPQHF.

This clonotype was seen only a few times. The chain is built from TRBV12-3 or TRBV12-4 and TRBJ1-5, with D maybe TRBD1 (5 bases). This CDR3 comprises 16 residues. Deletions cut 7 bases from V and 0 bases from J, with 16 bases between. The chain's CDR3 is CASTLGGPYSNQPQHF. CDR3 nucleotide sequence: TGTGCCAGCACCCTGGGGGGTCCTTATAGCAATCAGCCCCAGCATTTT.

The chain couples TRBV6-1 to TRBJ2-2; 7 nucleotides line up with TRBD2. The CDR3 spans 13 residues. Trimming at V came to 8 bases and at J to 7 bases, leaving 7 bases not matched to a gene. Germline CDR1 is MNHNS and CDR2 is SASEGT. The CDR3 region has the DNA TGTGCCAGCGGGAGGGAGTTAGACGGGGAGCTGTTTTTT. Translated, it gives CASGRELDGELFF.

This clonotype was counted a few times. The gene calls are TRBV20-1 and TRBJ2-1, with unresolved D. Germline V gene lookup returns CDR1 DFQATT and CDR2 SNEGSKA (reference sequence). There are 13 residues in the CDR3. V lost 5 bases and J lost 8, with 16 bases in between. CDR3 nucleotides: TGCAGTGCTCCCAGCCCACAGAGCTATGAGCAGTTCTTC. Translated: CSAPSPQSYEQFF.

This clonotype was counted many times. The chain has TRBV12-3 or TRBV12-4 and TRBJ1-3; possible D gene TRBD1, 5 bases. This CDR3 is built from 16 residues. The V end was cut by 3 bases, the J end by 0 bases, with 12 bases between. This CDR3 reads CASSLGRSLSGNTIYF. The CDR3 DNA is TGTGCCAGCAGTTTGGGACGGTCGCTCTCTGGAAACACCATATATTTT.

This clonotype was seen only a few times. The chain combines TRBV19 with TRBJ1-1, with D unclear. The CDR3 loop spans 13 amino acids. Trimming cost V 7 bases and J 2 bases, with 11 bases left between them. Germline CDR1 is LNHDA and CDR2 is SQIVND (reference sequence). This CDR3 is CASNERRNTEAFF. Written as DNA, the CDR3 is TGTGCCAGTAACGAAAGGCGAAACACTGAAGCTTTCTTT.

This clonotype was picked up many times. The V and J genes are TRBV12-3 or TRBV12-4 and TRBJ2-1; 9 positions match TRBD1. This CDR3 spans 12 amino acids. With 6 bases clipped from V and 10 bases from J, the junction kept 4 bases outside the gene matches. DNA for the CDR3: TGTGCCAGCAGGGGGACAGGGCGAGAGCAGTTCTTC. Translated, it gives CASRGTGREQFF.

The chain recombines TRBV3-1 with TRBJ1-1, with 9 bases identical to TRBD1. The CDR3 is 12 residues long. The V gene's germline CDR1 is LGHDT and CDR2 YNNKEL (reference sequence). V was pared by 5 bases and J by 11 bases, with 6 bases of the junction left unmatched. CDR3 region: CASSAPGTGAFF. The CDR3 DNA follows: TGTGCCAGCAGCGCACCCGGGACAGGGGCTTTCTTT.

In this sample, this clonotype turned up a few times. The chain couples TRBV20-1 to TRBJ2-1, with 8 bases matching TRBD1. This CDR3 contains 15 residues. Germline CDR1 reads DFQATT; CDR2 reads SNEGSKA (reference sequence). Trimming cost V 4 bases and J 6 bases; bases outside gene matches: 11. CDR3 in DNA: TGCAGTGCTAAACCCACGGACAGGGTTCGCAATGAGCAGTTCTTC. This translates into CSAKPTDRVRNEQFF.

This clonotype was observed a handful of times. The chain joins TRBV5-1 to TRBJ2-7, with unresolved D. The CDR3 length is 15 residues. Germline CDR1 is SGHRS and CDR2 is YFSETQ. V was pared by 0 bases and J by 2 bases, with 12 bases between. The DNA of the CDR3 is TGCGCCAGCAGCTTGGCGTTGGCCAGGACCTACGAGCAGTACTTC. This codes for CASSLALARTYEQYF. The full variable domain, completed using reference TRBV5-1 and TRBJ2-7, is KAGVTQTPRYLIKTRGQQVTLSCSPISGHRSVSWYQQTPGQGLQFLFEYFSETQRNKGNFPGRFSGRQFSNSRSEMNVSTLELGDSALYLCASSLALARTYEQYFGPGTRLTVT.

The gene calls are TRBV24-1 and TRBJ2-3; tentative D call: TRBD2 (7 bases). CDR3 length: 16 amino acids. The V end was cut by 3 bases, the J end by 2 bases, with 14 bases between. From germline, CDR1 is KGHDR and CDR2 SFDVKD. The CDR3 loop reads CATSDRGGGATDTQYF. In DNA form, the CDR3 reads TGTGCCACCAGTGATCGAGGTGGGGGGGCCACAGATACGCAGTATTTT.

V gene TRBV9 combines with J gene TRBJ1-2, with a tentative D call TRBD1 (5 bases). The CDR3 contains 16 residues. V dropped 3 bases and J dropped 4 bases, with 19 bases sitting between them. Germline assignment: CDR1 SGDLS and CDR2 YYNGEE. DNA of the CDR3: TGTGCCAGCAGCGGCCCCTCGGGGGGGGGAAGCTATGGCTACACCTTC. This sequence encodes CASSGPSGGGSYGYTF. Looking up the rest from reference TRBV9 and TRBJ1-2 gives the full variable domain: DSGVTQTPKHLITATGQRVTLRCSPRSGDLSVYWYQQSLDQGLQFLIQYYNGEERAKGNILERFSAQQFPDLHSELNLSSLELGDSALYFCASSGPSGGGSYGYTFGSGTRLTVV.

There are many counts of this clonotype. V gene TRBV12-3 or TRBV12-4 combines with J gene TRBJ1-2; possible D gene TRBD1, 5 bases. The CDR3 is made up of 18 amino acids. V gave up 6 bases and J gave up 4 bases, with 27 bases separating them. The CDR3 here is CASSRGPIAIGSTYGYTF. The CDR3 nucleotides are TGTGCCAGCAGCCGGGGACCCATAGCAATCGGGTCCACCTATGGCTACACCTTC.

The chain recombines TRBV20-1 with TRBJ2-7; tentatively, D is TRBD1 (5 bases). Germline CDR1 and CDR2: DFQATT and SNEGSKA (reference sequence). The ends were cut back, 5 bases at V and 0 bases at J, with 14 bases in the middle. This CDR3 comprises 14 residues. The CDR3 coding sequence is TGCAGTGCTTTAAGGGGAAGTGGCTCCTACGAGCAGTACTTC. Translated, it gives CSALRGSGSYEQYF.

This clonotype was seen a few times. This chain links TRBV12-3 or TRBV12-4 with TRBJ2-5, with D tentatively TRBD1 or TRBD2 (6 bases each). The ends were cut back, 3 bases at V and 2 bases at J, with 13 bases in the middle. This CDR3 spans 15 amino acids. In nucleotides, the CDR3 is TGTGCCAGCAGTTTCGCGGCGGGGACACAAGAGACCCAGTACTTC. Translating gives CASSFAAGTQETQYF.

The chain recombines TRBV4-2 with TRBJ1-1; D not resolved. Germline values: CDR1 LGHNA, CDR2 YNFKEQ. This CDR3 is built from 15 residues. V was clipped by 3 bases and J by 2 bases, with 13 bases between them. DNA for the CDR3: TGTGCCAGCAGCCACGACCCCACACCTAACACTGAAGCTTTCTTT. Its protein product is CASSHDPTPNTEAFF.

This clonotype has only a few counts. V is TRBV20-1 and J is TRBJ1-1, with TRBD1 matching 7 bases. Germline trimming cut 6 bases from V and 4 bases from J; bases unmatched to any gene: 8. Germline-derived CDR1 and CDR2 are DFQATT and SNEGSKA (reference sequence). The CDR3 runs to 13 residues. The CDR3 region has the DNA TGCAGTGCAGAGGGACAGAAATTCACTGAAGCTTTCTTT. It specifies CSAEGQKFTEAFF.

The table lists this clonotype with a few counts. V usage is TRBV7-4 and J usage is TRBJ1-1, with 9 bases lining up with TRBD1. Germline V gene lookup returns CDR1 SGHVT and CDR2 SQSDAQ. Losses at the gene ends were 5 bases for V and 5 bases for J; bases not matched to a gene: 12. The CDR3 is 16 amino acids. In DNA, the CDR3 is TGTGCCAGCAGCCCCGGCCCGGGACAGGGACGAACTGAAGCTTTCTTT. The encoded protein is CASSPGPGQGRTEAFF.

This clonotype came up once. V gene TRBV29-1 combines with J gene TRBJ2-1; 7 bases are a match to TRBD1. CDR3 length equals 15 residues. V dropped 3 bases and J dropped 8; count of bases not matched to a gene: 13. Germline V gene lookup returns CDR1 SQVTM and CDR2 ANQGSEA. This chain's CDR3 is CSVDRGNRGRDEQFF. The CDR3 coding sequence is TGCAGCGTTGATAGAGGGAACAGGGGTCGGGATGAGCAGTTCTTC.

The rearrangement uses TRBV20-1 and TRBJ2-7; 7 positions match TRBD1. From germline, CDR1 is DFQATT and CDR2 SNEGSKA (reference sequence). With V trimmed by 3 bases and J by 3 bases, 2 bases remained unmatched. This CDR3 region has 12 residues. CDR3 region: CSASHRGYEQYF. Written as DNA, the CDR3 is TGCAGTGCTAGTCACAGGGGCTACGAGCAGTACTTC.

The chain employs TRBV6-2 or TRBV6-3 and TRBJ2-7; D is unresolved. The CDR3 extends over 14 amino acids. The germline V gene encodes CDR1 MNHEY and CDR2 SVGEGT. The ends were cut back, 2 bases at V and 6 bases at J, with 14 bases in the middle. This CDR3 is CASSYVQLMGEQYF. The DNA for the CDR3 is TGTGCCAGCAGTTACGTCCAGTTAATGGGCGAGCAGTACTTC.

J is TRBJ2-5 and V is TRBV7-2; D call uncertain. V lost 3 bases and J lost 9, with 17 bases in between. The germline gives CDR1 SGHTA, CDR2 FQGNSA. The CDR3 sequence is 14 residues long. CDR3 residues: CASSLKNSHHSQYF. The CDR3 bases are TGTGCCAGCAGCTTGAAGAACAGTCATCACTCCCAGTACTTC.

The sample holds a few counts of this clonotype. The chain combines TRBV11-2 with TRBJ1-4, with 10 bases matching TRBD1. The V segment lost 5 bases and the J segment 4 bases; nucleotides outside the gene matches: 13. The CDR3 is made up of 18 amino acids. Germline V lookup: CDR1 SGHAT, CDR2 FQNNGV. CDR3 nucleotide sequence: TGTGCCAGCAGCGCACATGCCGGGACAGGGGCCCTTAATGAAAAACTGTTTTTT. This gives the protein CASSAHAGTGALNEKLFF.

In this sample, this clonotype turned up once. The chain links TRBV6-2 or TRBV6-3 to TRBJ2-3; 9 nucleotides line up with TRBD2. The length of the CDR3 is 20 residues. Germline assignment: CDR1 MNHEY and CDR2 SVGEGT. V trimming: 4 bases; J trimming: 0 bases; junction bases outside the gene matches: 17. CDR3 sequence: CASSSSRSGRPLTSTDTQYF. CDR3 in DNA: TGTGCCAGCAGTTCCTCCCGAAGCGGGAGGCCCTTAACTAGCACAGATACGCAGTATTTT.